This T cell receptor beta chain is drawn from a study of molecular identifiers for immune sequencing clone quantification. Sorting selected naive CD8 T cells with a CD8+CD4-CCR7+CD45RA+ phenotype. CDR3 length: 15 amino acids. Germline CDR1 is SGHAT and CDR2 is FQDESV (reference sequence). The trim removed 5 bases at V and 2 bases at J, leaving 4 bases unmatched. This clonotype was detected only a few times. MiXCR was run by TCRdb on the PCR reads, yielding one entry per CDR3 protein. The profile shows 60,000 to 65,000 distinct CDR3 sequences, under 20% of them singletons. The receptor's source is a human donor in good health. Some libraries in this study had Jurkat cell RNA spiked in. The chain joins TRBV11-1 to TRBJ2-7; 12 nucleotides align to TRBD1. Material: naive CD8+ T cells from blood, with Jurkat cell RNA spiked in. As to subset: FACS-sorted CD8+CD4-CCR7+CD45RA+ naive T cells. CDR3 protein: CASSQGQGATYEQYF. In DNA, the CDR3 is TGTGCCAGCAGCCAGGGACAGGGGGCGACCTACGAGCAGTACTTC. Together with reference TRBV11-1 and TRBJ2-7, the CDR3 gives the full variable domain: EAEVAQSPRYKITEKSQAVAFWCDPISGHATLYWYRQILGQGPELLVQFQDESVVDDSQLPKDRFSAERLKGVDSTLKIQPAELGDSAMYLCASSQGQGATYEQYFGPGTRLTVT.